Given below is one T cell receptor beta chain in context. Assay used: immunoSEQ multiplex PCR; TCRdb lists only in-frame clones, some missing. Among about 260,000 clones listed, about 88% were seen once. The sample originates from a study of blood T cell repertoires in COVID-19. V shed 2 bases, J shed 10 bases, and the junction held 5 bases outside the gene matches. There are 15 residues in the CDR3. CDR1 is MGHDK, CDR2 SYGVNS, per germline. The sequencing input was peripheral blood. The source is a man in his sixties who had recovered from COVID-19. The V and J genes are TRBV25-1 and TRBJ1-6; 10 bases are a match to TRBD1. The CDR3 bases are TGTGCCAGCAGTGAAACGGGACAGGGGAGGTCACCCCTCCACTTT. Translated, it gives CASSETGQGRSPLHF.